The 13 T cell receptor beta chains in this list originate from one sample, sequenced in a study of vaccination and CD4 T cells after COVID-19. Described treatment: roughly ten-day PBMC culture with coronavirus spike peptide pools or control peptides (ViraFEST assay). These receptors' targets are unknown. Oncomine TCR Beta short-read sequencing was applied to DNA from cultured CD4+ T cells. TCRdb passed the PCR reads through MiXCR, listing each CDR3 protein once. The repertoire has approximately 7,500 distinct CDR3 sequences, approximately 70% of them found once; the top ten carry approximately 19%. The sequenced material came from CD4+ T cells from blood, cultured in vitro. The receptor source for this set is a human donor who had recovered from COVID-19.

This clonotype showed up just a few times. The rearrangement uses TRBV20-1 and TRBJ2-4, with 8 bases that match TRBD2. This CDR3 spans 14 amino acids. J lost 0 bases, V lost 4 bases, and 2 bases had no gene match. Germline loops: CDR1 DFQATT, CDR2 SNEGSKA (reference sequence). CDR3: CSATGGIAKNIQYF. In DNA form, the CDR3 reads TGCAGTGCTACGGGGGGGATAGCCAAAAACATTCAGTACTTC.

In regard to this clonotype: This may be a read error, as it is one base from a much larger clone. The gene calls are TRBV12-3 or TRBV12-4 and TRBJ1-5, with D possibly TRBD1 on 6 matching bases. Trimming pared 8 bases from V and 1 base from J, leaving 18 bases between. This CDR3 comprises 16 residues. The CDR3 region is CASGPRGARSNQPQHF. CDR3 nucleotides: TGTGCCAGCGGACCTCGGGGGGCTCGCAGCAATCAGCCCCAGCATTTT.

The chain combines TRBV27 with TRBJ2-5, with 11 bases identical to TRBD1. The CDR3 length is 15 residues. The junction had 9 bases not matched to a gene; V was cut back by 5 bases and J by 7 bases. From germline, CDR1 is MNHEY and CDR2 SMNVEV (reference sequence). CDR3 nucleotide sequence: TGTGCCAGCAGTCCCTCAATGGGACAGGGGGGGACCCAGTACTTC. Amino acids: CASSPSMGQGGTQYF.

This clonotype was recorded once. V gene TRBV19 combines with J gene TRBJ1-6; D uncertain. Germline CDR1 is LNHDA and CDR2 is SQIVND (reference sequence). Deletions cut 6 bases from V and 5 bases from J, with 14 bases between. This CDR3 has 15 residues. In nucleotides, the CDR3 is TGTGCCAGTAGGGCTCTCGACGGCGATAATTCACCCCTCCACTTT. It specifies CASRALDGDNSPLHF.

The chain links TRBV20-1 to TRBJ2-2; TRBD1 matches 10 bases. The CDR3 sequence is 14 residues long. Trimming removed 5 bases from V and 4 bases from J; junction bases left unmatched: 4. Germline-derived CDR1 and CDR2 are DFQATT and SNEGSKA (reference sequence). The CDR3 spells CSARTGGATGELFF. As DNA, the CDR3 is TGCAGTGCTCGGACAGGGGGGGCCACCGGGGAGCTGTTTTTT.

This clonotype was seen only a few times. The V gene is TRBV24-1, the J gene TRBJ2-7; 11 bases are shared with TRBD1. Trimming removed 3 bases from V and 4 bases from J; junction bases left unmatched: 7. The CDR3 sequence is 16 residues long. In germline, CDR1 is KGHDR, CDR2 SFDVKD. The DNA of the CDR3 is TGTGCCACCAGTGATCCCGGACAGGGGGCTGGGTACGAGCAGTACTTC. Translation gives CATSDPGQGAGYEQYF.

The genes are TRBV5-5 and TRBJ2-5; no firm D call. The CDR3 is made up of 14 amino acids. Germline loops: CDR1 SGHKS, CDR2 YYEKEE (reference sequence). V lost 1 base and J lost 2, with 9 bases in between. The CDR3 sequence: CASSLSPRQETQYF. In nucleotides, the CDR3 is TGTGCCAGCAGCTTGAGCCCCAGACAAGAGACCCAGTACTTC.

This chain joins TRBV6-2 or TRBV6-3 and TRBJ1-6; 10 nucleotides match TRBD1. The CDR3 is 19 residues long. V shed 8 bases and J 0 bases; nucleotides not matched to a gene: 13. Germline assignment: CDR1 MNHEY and CDR2 SVGEGT. CDR3 loop: CASRPDRGSYSSYNSPLHF. The DNA for the CDR3 is TGTGCCAGCCGCCCGGACAGGGGGTCTTACAGCTCCTATAATTCACCCCTCCACTTT.

The CDR3 nucleotides read TGTGCCAGCAGACCAACTGGACAGGGTGGCTCTGGGGCCAACGTCCTGACTTTC. It encodes CASRPTGQGGSGANVLTF. The chain joins TRBV6-1 to TRBJ2-6; 8 bases align to TRBD1. V shed 6 bases, J shed 0 bases, and the junction held 10 bases outside the gene matches. Germline lookup yields CDR1 MNHNS and CDR2 SASEGT. The CDR3 has 18 residues.

The chain recombines TRBV5-4 with TRBJ1-6; D may be TRBD1 (5 bases). CDR1 and CDR2 (germline): SGHNT, YYREEE (reference sequence). Trimming left V 4 bases short and J 7 bases short, with 21 bases between. This CDR3 is 17 amino acids long. In nucleotides, the CDR3 is TGTGCCAGCAGCGACCCATCGGTGGGGACCCTCAATTCACCCCTCCACTTT. As protein: CASSDPSVGTLNSPLHF.

This clonotype was observed a handful of times. The junction and the germline gene differ at one end; a read error may be behind it. The rearrangement links TRBV7-7 to TRBJ2-7; no firm D call. Per the germline V gene, CDR1 is SSHAT and CDR2 is FNYEAQ (reference sequence). The CDR3 sequence is 15 residues long. CDR3 in DNA: TGTGCTAGCAGCACATTCGTGGGTCCTACCTACGAGCAGTACTTC. The encoded protein is CASSTFVGPTYEQYF.

By proportion, this clonotype is large. The chain recombines TRBV19 with TRBJ2-6; 7 bases line up with TRBD1. Trimming cost V 10 bases and J 0 bases; bases outside gene matches: 6. The CDR3 runs to 15 residues. Germline V gives CDR1 LNHDA, CDR2 SQIVND (reference sequence). The chain's CDR3 is CATTGSYSGANVLTF. Written as DNA, the CDR3 is TGTGCCACGACAGGGTCCTACTCTGGGGCCAACGTCCTGACTTTC.

There are a few counts of this clonotype. The rearrangement links TRBV19 to TRBJ1-3; TRBD1 is a possible D gene (5 bases). The ends were cut back, 7 bases at V and 1 base at J, with 11 bases in the middle. The CDR3 sequence is 14 residues long. Germline V gives CDR1 LNHDA, CDR2 SQIVND (reference sequence). CDR3: CASTSRASGNTIYF. The CDR3 coding sequence is TGTGCCAGTACAAGCAGGGCTTCTGGAAACACCATATATTTT.